The next 17 T cell receptor beta chains were all read from a single sample in a study of T-cell reconstitution after alpha-beta-depleted transplantation in children. The TCRbeta library was prepared with unique molecular identifiers. In TCRdb, the PCR reads were re-called with MiXCR into one record per CDR3 protein. The repertoire has 600,000 to 700,000 distinct CDR3 sequences, approximately 15% of them found once; the top ten carry around 0.96%. Sequenced here: PBMCs from the stem cell graft donor, sampled from the stem cell graft. The receptors stem from a human donor who donated a stem cell graft to a child with acute myeloid leukemia.

This clonotype was observed at least ten times. V is TRBV10-3 and J is TRBJ2-3; D is unclear. Germline CDR1 is ENHRY and CDR2 is SYGVKD. The V and J ends lost 5 bases and 2 bases respectively, with 17 bases between them. This CDR3 has 16 residues. CDR3 loop: CAISPAPGSFTDTQYF. CDR3 nucleotides: TGTGCCATCAGTCCGGCCCCAGGTAGCTTCACAGATACGCAGTATTTT.

This clonotype occurred many times. The chain uses TRBV29-1 and TRBJ2-3, with TRBD2 matching over 14 bases. The germline gives CDR1 SQVTM, CDR2 ANQGSEA. V was pared by 7 bases and J by 8 bases, with 11 bases of the junction left unmatched. The CDR3 sequence is 15 residues long. Here the CDR3 DNA reads TGCAGCGCGAGGGGACTAGCGGGGGAACCAGCTACGCAGTATTTT. Protein product: CSARGLAGEPATQYF.

In this sample, this clonotype turned up many times. The rearrangement joins TRBV20-1 to TRBJ1-5; maybe TRBD1 (5 bases). Germline-derived CDR1 and CDR2 are DFQATT and SNEGSKA (reference sequence). Trimming shortened V by 3 bases and J by 10 bases, and 10 bases separated the two germline ends. CDR3 size: 11 residues. This CDR3 is CSASRQGPQHF. The CDR3 nucleotides read TGCAGTGCTAGTAGGCAGGGCCCCCAGCATTTT.

The chain has TRBV5-1 and TRBJ2-1; 8 nucleotides agree with TRBD1. V shed 0 bases, J shed 6 bases, and the junction held 11 bases outside the gene matches. CDR1 and CDR2 from the germline V gene are SGHRS and YFSETQ. The CDR3 contains 17 residues. This CDR3 reads CASSLEGAGGVVNEQFF. DNA for the CDR3: TGCGCCAGCAGCTTGGAGGGCGCAGGGGGCGTTGTCAATGAGCAGTTCTTC.

There are many counts of this clonotype. This chain joins TRBV6-5 and TRBJ2-2; possible D gene TRBD1, 5 bases. From germline, CDR1 is MNHEY and CDR2 SVGAGI. Trimming removed 2 bases from V and 0 bases from J, with 19 bases in between. This CDR3 has 19 residues. CDR3 loop: CASSYDPQTEFANTGELFF. In DNA form, the CDR3 reads TGTGCCAGCAGTTACGATCCCCAGACAGAGTTCGCGAACACCGGGGAGCTGTTTTTT.

In its sample, this clonotype was seen a few times. This rearrangement joins TRBV7-2 to TRBJ1-3; D possibly corresponds to TRBD1 (5 bases). V lost 1 base, J lost 0 bases, and 10 bases lay in between. The CDR3 is made up of 16 amino acids. Germline lookup yields CDR1 SGHTA and CDR2 FQGNSA. CDR3 coding DNA: TGTGCCAGCAGCTTAGGGGGACCGATCTCTGGAAACACCATATATTTT. The encoded protein is CASSLGGPISGNTIYF.

This clonotype was observed at least ten times. This chain uses TRBV20-1 with TRBJ2-2; the D gene is possibly TRBD1 (6 bases). V was cut by 0 bases and J by 6 bases, with 14 bases left in between. CDR3 length: 15 residues. The V gene's germline CDR1 is DFQATT and CDR2 SNEGSKA (reference sequence). The CDR3 sequence is CSARDLMGAAGELFF. Written as DNA, the CDR3 is TGCAGTGCTAGAGATCTTATGGGGGCGGCCGGGGAGCTGTTTTTT.

There are many counts of this clonotype. In nucleotides, the CDR3 is TGTGCCGTTGACAGGGGGGCTGGCTACACCTTC. It encodes CAVDRGAGYTF. The gene calls are TRBV12-3 or TRBV12-4 and TRBJ1-2, with TRBD1 matching 9 bases. The V segment lost 11 bases and the J segment 7 bases; nucleotides outside the gene matches: 5. The CDR3 is 11 residues long.

This chain connects TRBV3-1 to TRBJ2-1; the D gene is possibly TRBD2 (6 bases). Trimming took 2 bases from V and 2 from J, leaving 7 bases between them. Germline V CDR1 and CDR2: LGHDT, YNNKEL (reference sequence). CDR3 size: 14 residues. The CDR3 DNA sequence: TGTGCCAGCAGCCAACGGACTACCTACAATGAGCAGTTCTTC. The encoded protein is CASSQRTTYNEQFF.

This clonotype was counted only a few times. The chain couples TRBV20-1 to TRBJ2-3; a weak D match, TRBD2 (6 bases). The CDR3 runs 15 residues. The ends were cut back, 3 bases at V and 1 base at J, with 14 bases in the middle. The germline V gene has CDR1 DFQATT and CDR2 SNEGSKA (reference sequence). Written as DNA, the CDR3 is TGCAGTGCTAGCAGCCCCTCGGGGGGCACAGATACGCAGTATTTT. Encoded protein: CSASSPSGGTDTQYF.

In this sample, this clonotype turned up a few times. The chain carries TRBV7-2 and TRBJ1-1; D gene uncertain. Germline CDR1 SGHTA, CDR2 FQGNSA. Trimming cost V 6 bases and J 3 bases, with 17 bases left between them. The CDR3 contains 15 residues. CDR3 nucleotide sequence: TGTGCCAGCAGTGCTTCATGGCAGGTGGACACTGAAGCTTTCTTT. It is translated as CASSASWQVDTEAFF.

The rearrangement links TRBV29-1 to TRBJ2-1; 13 nucleotides agree with TRBD2. Trimming at V came to 0 bases and at J to 8 bases, leaving 7 bases not matched to a gene. Germline assignment: CDR1 SQVTM and CDR2 ANQGSEA. The CDR3 contains 16 residues. CDR3 sequence (DNA): TGCAGCGTTGAAGACCTACTAGCGGGGGGGCTGGATGAGCAGTTCTTC. Translating it yields CSVEDLLAGGLDEQFF.

The rearrangement uses TRBV20-1 and TRBJ2-3, with 10 bases matching TRBD2. Germline CDR1 and CDR2: DFQATT and SNEGSKA (reference sequence). The CDR3 sequence is 15 residues long. The V gene end was trimmed by 2 bases and the J gene end by 4 bases; junction bases not matched to a gene: 6. As DNA, the CDR3 is TGCAGTGCTAGATCCCCTAGCGGGGGCTCAGATACGCAGTATTTT. This encodes CSARSPSGGSDTQYF.

This clonotype appeared many times. One junction end does not reproduce the germline sequence, and a read error may be involved. This chain connects TRBV29-1 to TRBJ2-4, with no clear D. The germline V gene has CDR1 SQVTM and CDR2 ANQGSEA. This CDR3 contains 10 residues. In DNA, the CDR3 is TGCAGCGTAGAAGGGAACATTCAGTACTTC. This encodes CSVEGNIQYF.

This chain joins TRBV15 and TRBJ1-2; tentative D call: TRBD1 (6 bases). This CDR3 region has 18 residues. The germline V gene encodes CDR1 LNHNV and CDR2 YYDKDF (reference sequence). V lost 3 bases, J lost 4 bases, and 24 bases lay in between. The DNA of the CDR3 is TGTGCCACCAGCAGTCCCATTGCCGGACAGCGCTACAGCTATGGCTACACCTTC. Amino acid sequence: CATSSPIAGQRYSYGYTF.

In its sample, this clonotype was seen a few times. J is TRBJ2-7 and V is TRBV11-2; perhaps TRBD1 as D (6 bases). The germline CDR1 and CDR2 sequences are SGHAT and FQNNGV. CDR3 length: 14 residues. V lost 5 bases, J lost 4 bases, and 15 bases lay in between. CDR3 amino acids: CASSPEGDWYEQYV. The CDR3 coding sequence is TGTGCCAGCAGCCCAGAGGGGGATTGGTACGAGCAGTACGTC.

This clonotype came up many times. The rearrangement links TRBV4-2 to TRBJ2-7, with 10 bases matching TRBD1. The length of the CDR3 is 16 residues. Germline lookup yields CDR1 LGHNA and CDR2 YNFKEQ. The V segment lost 0 bases and the J segment 5 bases; nucleotides outside the gene matches: 7. The CDR3 here is CASSQEWGQGWHEQYV. CDR3 bases: TGTGCCAGCAGCCAAGAATGGGGACAGGGGTGGCACGAGCAGTACGTC.